The rows below give T cell receptor beta chains drawn from one sample of a study of human T cells and chemical hapten exposure. MiXCR, applied by TCRdb to the RACE reads, yields one record per CDR3 protein. The repertoire holds some 90,000 distinct CDR3 sequences, around 9% seen once, with roughly 3.1% in the top ten. Sequenced material: whole blood. The receptors shown here come from a female donor in good health. Some clones in this sample may be carry-over from other donors' samples. Both conserved end residues are part of each CDR3. Fields, in order: J gene, V gene, CDR3 length, D gene, clone size, CDR3 DNA, CDR3 protein. The D gene is left open where the match is weak. A row's size may be missing; if present it is once, few, many or a size class.

>TRBJ1-1|TRBV21-1|15|.|.
TGTGCCAGCAGCAGACCCACTGAACCGGGGACTGAAGCTTTCTTT
CASSRPTEPGTEAFF
>TRBJ2-4|TRBV20-1|14|TRBD1|many
TGCAGTGCCTGGGACAGTTTAGCCAAAAACATTCAGTACTTC
CSAWDSLAKNIQYF
>TRBJ1-3|TRBV20-1|15|TRBD1|.
TGCAGTGCTAGATACAGGGGGCCTTCCCCAAACACCATATATTTT
CSARYRGPSPNTIYF
>TRBJ1-1|TRBV5-1|11|.|few
TGCGCCAGCCCCTTGGCCACTGAAGCTTTCTTT
CASPLATEAFF
>TRBJ2-6|TRBV5-6|15|.|many
TGTGCCAGCAGCTTCAGGGACTCTGGGGCCAACGTCCTGACTTTC
CASSFRDSGANVLTF
>TRBJ2-5|TRBV9|16|TRBD2|few
TGTGCCAGCAGCGTAGATAGGGGAGGGGTGCAAGAGACCCAGTACTTC
CASSVDRGGVQETQYF
>TRBJ2-7|TRBV20-1|13|TRBD1|few
TGCAGTGCTACTAAGGACAGGGTTTACGAGCAGTACTTC
CSATKDRVYEQYF
>TRBJ2-2|TRBV20-1|16|TRBD1|many
TGCAGTGCTAGTCAGACAGGGTCGCAGAACACCGGGGAGCTGTTTTTT
CSASQTGSQNTGELFF
>TRBJ2-3|TRBV5-1|14|TRBD2|.
TGCGCCAGCAGCGCATTAGCGGGAGAAGATACGCAGTATTTT
CASSALAGEDTQYF
>TRBJ2-3|TRBV4-1|15|.|many
TGCGCCAGCAGCCAAACACGGGGGAGGTCAGATACGCAGTATTTT
CASSQTRGRSDTQYF
>TRBJ1-1|TRBV20-1|13|.|few
TGCAGTGCTAGGAGGCCTACGAACACTGAAGCTTTCTTT
CSARRPTNTEAFF
>TRBJ1-1|TRBV25-1|15|.|few
TGTGCCAGCAGTGATTGGGACGGGGATAACACTGAAGCTTTCTTT
CASSDWDGDNTEAFF
>TRBJ2-3|TRBV19|17|TRBD2|few
TGTGCCAGTAGCCGACCCCTACTAGCGGGATCTACAGATACGCAGTATTTT
CASSRPLLAGSTDTQYF
>TRBJ2-7|TRBV29-1|16|.|few
TGCAGCGTTGTTGGACTATTAGCACCGAGCTCCTACGAGCAGTACTTC
CSVVGLLAPSSYEQYF
>TRBJ2-3|TRBV20-1|17|TRBD2|many
TGCAGTAAAGGGGGACTAGCGGGAACTGGATCCACAGATCCGCAGTATTTT
CSKGGLAGTGSTDPQYF
>TRBJ2-2|TRBV5-1|15|TRBD2|.
TGCGCCAGCAGCCCGGAGGTAGCGGGAGCCGGGGAGCTGTTTTTT
CASSPEVAGAGELFF
>TRBJ2-1|TRBV7-2|14|.|.
TGTGCCAGCAGCTTAAAGGTGGGCTACAATGAGCAGTTCTTC
CASSLKVGYNEQFF
>TRBJ2-7|TRBV2|15|TRBD2|.
TGTGCCAGCACCAAGACTAGCGGGCTTTCCTACGAGCAGTACTTC
CASTKTSGLSYEQYF
>TRBJ1-4|TRBV2|13|.|few
TGTGCCGGCCGCTCCGGAGGGAGTGAAAAACTGTTTTTT
CAGRSGGSEKLFF
>TRBJ2-1|TRBV6-6|15|TRBD2|few
TGTGCCAGCAGTTCGTTTTCCGGGAGGGGTAATGAGCAGTTCTTC
CASSSFSGRGNEQFF
>TRBJ2-5|TRBV2|14|.|few
TGTGCCAGCAGTGATTACATCCCCCAAGAGACCCAGTACTTC
CASSDYIPQETQYF
>TRBJ1-6|TRBV7-9|14|TRBD1|.
TGTGCCAGCAGCTTAGGGACAGGGAAATTTCCCCTCCACTTT
CASSLGTGKFPLHF
>TRBJ2-7|TRBV28|16|TRBD1|many
TGTGCCAGCAGTTACCCACGACAGGGGGTAGGGTACGAGCAGTACTTC
CASSYPRQGVGYEQYF
>TRBJ2-7|TRBV20-1|14|TRBD2|.
TGCAGTGCTAGTTTTCGGGAGGGCCTGGGGGAGCAGTACTTC
CSASFREGLGEQYF
>TRBJ1-5|TRBV30|15|TRBD1|few
TGTGCCTGGAGGGGCGGACAGGGGTACAATCAGCCCCAGCATTTT
CAWRGGQGYNQPQHF
>TRBJ2-7|TRBV7-2|15|.|many
TGTGCCAGCAGCTTTCTGGGGATACGCTCCTACGAGCAGTACTTC
CASSFLGIRSYEQYF
>TRBJ2-1|TRBV25-1|17|.|many
TGTGCCAGCAGTGGAGGGAGGAAGGAGAGGACCTACAATGAGCAGTTCTTC
CASSGGRKERTYNEQFF
>TRBJ1-1|TRBV20-1|13|TRBD1|many
TGCAGTGCTAGAAGGGACAGAAACACTGAAGCTTTCTTT
CSARRDRNTEAFF
>TRBJ2-5|TRBV4-2|17|TRBD2|.
TGTGCCAGCAGCCCCGGGACTAGCGGGAGGGCGGTGGAGACCCAGTACTTC
CASSPGTSGRAVETQYF
>TRBJ1-1|TRBV9|12|.|.
TGTGCCACTGGTGAAGCCGGTACTGAAGCTTTCTTT
CATGEAGTEAFF
>TRBJ1-6|TRBV24-1|13|TRBD1|few
TGTGCCACCAGTAGAACAGGGGTTTCACCCCTCCACTTT
CATSRTGVSPLHF
>TRBJ1-5|TRBV25-1|17|.|few
TGTGCCAGCCGGAACGTTCGGGGGCGTCATAGCAATCAGCCCCAGCATTTT
CASRNVRGRHSNQPQHF
>TRBJ2-5|TRBV20-1|14|TRBD2|many
TGCAGTGCGAAGGGACTAGCGGGGCAAGAGACCCAGTACTTC
CSAKGLAGQETQYF
>TRBJ2-2|TRBV20-1|15|.|many
TGCAGTGCTAGAGCACCGGGACGCGGCACCGGGGAGCTGTTTTTT
CSARAPGRGTGELFF
>TRBJ2-1|TRBV7-2|14|.|few
TGTGCCAGCAGCTTAGAGTACAATTCCGATGAGCAGTTCTTC
CASSLEYNSDEQFF
>TRBJ1-1|TRBV7-9|14|.|.
TGTGCCAGCAGCTTAGGGGGGGGCTTTTTTGAAGCTTTCTTT
CASSLGGGFFEAFF
>TRBJ2-7|TRBV5-1|13|.|few
TGCGCCAGCAGCTTCTCCCAGGGCTACGAGCAGTACTTC
CASSFSQGYEQYF
>TRBJ1-4|TRBV29-1|14|.|many
TGCAGCGTGAGACAAGATGCAACTAATGAAAAACTGTTTTTT
CSVRQDATNEKLFF
>TRBJ2-7|TRBV12-2|15|.|.
TGTGCAAGTCGCTTATTGTCAGCTACCTCCTACGAGCAGTACTTC
CASRLLSATSYEQYF
>TRBJ1-5|TRBV30|13|.|few
TGTGCCTGGAGTGGGGGTTGGAATCAGCCCCAGCATTTT
CAWSGGWNQPQHF
>TRBJ2-1|TRBV19|15|.|few
TGTGCCAGTAGTTACGGGGGATCCTCCTACAATGAGCAGTTCTTC
CASSYGGSSYNEQFF
>TRBJ1-1|TRBV11-2|15|TRBD1|many
TGTGCCAGCAGCTCCGGGGACAGGGGGCACACTGAAGCTTTCTTT
CASSSGDRGHTEAFF
>TRBJ1-2|TRBV5-1|14|TRBD1|.
TGCGCCAGCAGCTTGGGACAGGGGGCGGACGGCTACACCTTC
CASSLGQGADGYTF
>TRBJ2-3|TRBV5-1|14|.|.
TGCGCCAGCAGCTTGGCTAGCTTCCCAGATACGCAGTATTTT
CASSLASFPDTQYF
>TRBJ2-1|TRBV2|10|.|many
TGTGCCAGCAGTGGGGCGGAGCAGTTCTTC
CASSGAEQFF